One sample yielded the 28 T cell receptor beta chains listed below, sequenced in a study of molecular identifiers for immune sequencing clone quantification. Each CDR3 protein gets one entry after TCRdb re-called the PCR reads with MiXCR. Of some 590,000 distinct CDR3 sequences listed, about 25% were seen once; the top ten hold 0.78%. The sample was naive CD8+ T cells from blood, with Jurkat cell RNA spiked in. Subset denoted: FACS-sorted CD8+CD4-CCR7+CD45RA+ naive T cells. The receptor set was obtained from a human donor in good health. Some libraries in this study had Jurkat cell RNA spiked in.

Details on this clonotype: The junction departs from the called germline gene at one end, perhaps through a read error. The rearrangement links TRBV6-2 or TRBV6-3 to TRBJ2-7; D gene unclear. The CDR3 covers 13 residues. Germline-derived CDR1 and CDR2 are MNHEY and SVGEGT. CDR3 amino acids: CASSSGRNYAQYF. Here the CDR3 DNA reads TGTGCCAGCAGTTCGGGCCGTAACTACGCGCAGTACTTC.

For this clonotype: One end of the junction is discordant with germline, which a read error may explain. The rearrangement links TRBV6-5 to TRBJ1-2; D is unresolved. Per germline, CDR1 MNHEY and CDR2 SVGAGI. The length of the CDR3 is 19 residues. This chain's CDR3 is CASSYQYNVVSPVIGRYPF. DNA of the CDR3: TGTGCCAGCAGTTACCAGTATAATGTAGTTAGCCCGGTGATTGGGCGCTACCCCTTC.

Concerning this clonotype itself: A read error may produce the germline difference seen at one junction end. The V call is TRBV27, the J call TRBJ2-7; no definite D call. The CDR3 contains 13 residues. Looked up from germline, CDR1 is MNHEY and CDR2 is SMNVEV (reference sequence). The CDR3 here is CASSPNFLYERYF. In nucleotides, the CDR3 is TGTGCCAGCAGTCCGAACTTCCTCTACGAGCGGTACTTC.

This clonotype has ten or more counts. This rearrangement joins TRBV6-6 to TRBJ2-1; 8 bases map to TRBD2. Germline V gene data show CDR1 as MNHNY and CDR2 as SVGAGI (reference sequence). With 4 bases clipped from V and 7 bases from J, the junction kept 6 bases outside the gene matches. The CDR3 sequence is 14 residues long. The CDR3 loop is CASSSAGVMNEQFF. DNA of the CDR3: TGTGCCAGCAGTTCAGCGGGAGTAATGAATGAGCAGTTCTTC.

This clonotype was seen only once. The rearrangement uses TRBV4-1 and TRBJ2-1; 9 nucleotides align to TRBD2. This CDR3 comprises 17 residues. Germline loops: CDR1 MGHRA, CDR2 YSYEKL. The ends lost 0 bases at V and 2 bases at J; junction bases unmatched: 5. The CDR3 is CASSQDPLAGPYNEQFF. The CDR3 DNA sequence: TGCGCCAGCAGCCAAGACCCGCTAGCGGGGCCCTACAATGAGCAGTTCTTC.

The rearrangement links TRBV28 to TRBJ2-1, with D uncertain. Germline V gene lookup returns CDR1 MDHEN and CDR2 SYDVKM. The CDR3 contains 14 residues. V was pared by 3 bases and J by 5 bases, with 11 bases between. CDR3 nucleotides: TGTGCCAGCAGTTTGGTTTCAAGGCACAATGAGCAGTTCTTC. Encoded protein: CASSLVSRHNEQFF.

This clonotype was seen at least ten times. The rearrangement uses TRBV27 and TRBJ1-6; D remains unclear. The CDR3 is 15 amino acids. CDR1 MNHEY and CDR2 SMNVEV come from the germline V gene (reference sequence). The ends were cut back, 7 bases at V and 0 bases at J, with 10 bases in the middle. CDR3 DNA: TGTGCCAGCAAGCTCTGGGTCTCCTATAATTCACCCCTCCACTTT. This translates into CASKLWVSYNSPLHF.

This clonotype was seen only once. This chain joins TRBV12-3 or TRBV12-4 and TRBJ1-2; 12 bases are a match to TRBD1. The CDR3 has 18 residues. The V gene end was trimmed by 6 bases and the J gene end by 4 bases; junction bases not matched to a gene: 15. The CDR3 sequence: CASRIPGTGGRTSYGYTF. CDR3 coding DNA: TGTGCCAGCAGGATCCCCGGGACAGGGGGCCGAACCTCCTATGGCTACACCTTC.

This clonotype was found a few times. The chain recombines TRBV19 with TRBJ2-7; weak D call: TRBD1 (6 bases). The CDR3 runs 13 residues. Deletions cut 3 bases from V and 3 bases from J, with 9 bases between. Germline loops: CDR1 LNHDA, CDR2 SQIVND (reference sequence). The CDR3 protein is CASSMDSFYEQYF. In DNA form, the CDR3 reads TGTGCCAGTAGTATGGACAGCTTCTACGAGCAGTACTTC.

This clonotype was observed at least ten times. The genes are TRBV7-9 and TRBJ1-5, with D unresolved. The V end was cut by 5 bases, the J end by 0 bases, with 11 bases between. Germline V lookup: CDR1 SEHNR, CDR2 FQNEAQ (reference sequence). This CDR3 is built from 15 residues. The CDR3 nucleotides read TGTGCCAGCAGCCGGACTGACGATAGCAATCAGCCCCAGCATTTT. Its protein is CASSRTDDSNQPQHF.

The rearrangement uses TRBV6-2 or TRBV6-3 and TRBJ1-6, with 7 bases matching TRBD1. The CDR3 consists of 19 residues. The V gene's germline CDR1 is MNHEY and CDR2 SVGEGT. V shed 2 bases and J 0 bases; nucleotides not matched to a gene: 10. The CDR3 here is CASSYASGTAISYNSPLHF. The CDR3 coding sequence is TGTGCCAGCAGTTACGCTTCCGGGACAGCAATCTCCTATAATTCACCCCTCCACTTT.

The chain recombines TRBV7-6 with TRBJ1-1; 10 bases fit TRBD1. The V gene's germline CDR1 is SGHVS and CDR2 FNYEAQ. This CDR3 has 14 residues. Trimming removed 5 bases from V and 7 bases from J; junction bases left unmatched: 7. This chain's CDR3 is CASSPSGQGNEAFF. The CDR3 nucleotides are TGTGCCAGCAGCCCCTCGGGACAGGGGAATGAAGCTTTCTTT.

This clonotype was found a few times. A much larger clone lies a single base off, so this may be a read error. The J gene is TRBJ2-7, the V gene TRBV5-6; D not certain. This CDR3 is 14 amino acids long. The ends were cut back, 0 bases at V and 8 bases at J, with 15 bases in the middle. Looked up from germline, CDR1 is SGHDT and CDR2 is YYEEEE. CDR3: CASSLDANEGKQYF. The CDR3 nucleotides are TGTGCCAGCAGCTTGGACGCCAACGAAGGCAAGCAGTACTTC.

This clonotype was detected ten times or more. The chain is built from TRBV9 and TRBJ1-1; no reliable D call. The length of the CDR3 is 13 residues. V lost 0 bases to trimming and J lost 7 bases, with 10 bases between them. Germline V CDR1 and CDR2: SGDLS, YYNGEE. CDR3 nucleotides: TGTGCCAGCAGCGTAGCTTTCGAGGGTGAAGCTTTCTTT. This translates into CASSVAFEGEAFF.

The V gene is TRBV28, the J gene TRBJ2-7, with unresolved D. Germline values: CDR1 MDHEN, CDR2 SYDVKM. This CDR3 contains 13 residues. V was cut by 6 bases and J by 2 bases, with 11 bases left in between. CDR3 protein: CASSPQNTYEQYF. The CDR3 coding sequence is TGTGCCAGCAGCCCCCAAAATACCTACGAGCAGTACTTC.

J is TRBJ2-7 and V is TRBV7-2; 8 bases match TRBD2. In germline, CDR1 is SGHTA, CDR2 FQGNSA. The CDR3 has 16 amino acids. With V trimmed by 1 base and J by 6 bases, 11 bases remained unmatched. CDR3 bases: TGTGCCAGCAGCTTAGGGCCGGGAGGGGGACGCGTCGAGCAGTACTTC. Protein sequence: CASSLGPGGGRVEQYF.

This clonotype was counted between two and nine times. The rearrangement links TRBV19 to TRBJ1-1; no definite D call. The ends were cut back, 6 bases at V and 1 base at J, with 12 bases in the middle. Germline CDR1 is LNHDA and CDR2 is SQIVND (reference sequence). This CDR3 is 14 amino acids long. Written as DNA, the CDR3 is TGTGCCAGTAGCCTAGACACCCCGAACACTGAAGCTTTCTTT. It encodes CASSLDTPNTEAFF.

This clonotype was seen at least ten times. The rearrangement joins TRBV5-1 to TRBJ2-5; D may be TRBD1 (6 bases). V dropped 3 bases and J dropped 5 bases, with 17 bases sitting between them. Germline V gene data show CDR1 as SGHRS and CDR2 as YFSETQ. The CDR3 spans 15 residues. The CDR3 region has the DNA TGCGCCAGCAGCTCAAAACTAGGTGGGGGCGAGACCCAGTACTTC. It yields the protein CASSSKLGGGETQYF. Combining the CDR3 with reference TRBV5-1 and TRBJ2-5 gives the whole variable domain KAGVTQTPRYLIKTRGQQVTLSCSPISGHRSVSWYQQTPGQGLQFLFEYFSETQRNKGNFPGRFSGRQFSNSRSEMNVSTLELGDSALYLCASSSKLGGGETQYFGPGTRLLVL.

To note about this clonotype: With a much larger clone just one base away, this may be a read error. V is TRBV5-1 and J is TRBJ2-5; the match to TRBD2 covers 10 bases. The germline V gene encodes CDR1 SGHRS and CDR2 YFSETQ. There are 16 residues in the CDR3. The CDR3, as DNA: TGCGCCAGCAGGTTCCCGGGGACTAGCGCACAAGAGACCCTGTACTTC. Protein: CASRFPGTSAQETLYF.

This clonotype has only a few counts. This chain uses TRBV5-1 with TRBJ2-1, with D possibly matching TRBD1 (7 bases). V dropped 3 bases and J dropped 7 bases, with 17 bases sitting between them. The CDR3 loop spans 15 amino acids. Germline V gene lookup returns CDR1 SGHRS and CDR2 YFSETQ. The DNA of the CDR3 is TGCGCCAGCAGCTACAGGGGACGGAGCGGGAATGAGCAGTTCTTC. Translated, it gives CASSYRGRSGNEQFF.

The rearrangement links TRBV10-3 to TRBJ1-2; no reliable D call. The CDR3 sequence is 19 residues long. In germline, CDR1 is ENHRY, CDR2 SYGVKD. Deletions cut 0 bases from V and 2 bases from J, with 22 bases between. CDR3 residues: CAISESKGKTRNVNYGYTF. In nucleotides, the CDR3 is TGTGCCATCAGTGAGTCGAAAGGAAAAACACGGAATGTAAACTATGGCTACACCTTC.

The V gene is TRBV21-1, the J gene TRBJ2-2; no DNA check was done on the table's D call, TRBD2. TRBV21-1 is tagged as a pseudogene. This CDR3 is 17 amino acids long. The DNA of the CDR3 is TGTGCCAGCAGCAAAGCCACCGCTAGCGCAAACACCGGGGAGCTGTTTTTT. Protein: CASSKATASANTGELFF.

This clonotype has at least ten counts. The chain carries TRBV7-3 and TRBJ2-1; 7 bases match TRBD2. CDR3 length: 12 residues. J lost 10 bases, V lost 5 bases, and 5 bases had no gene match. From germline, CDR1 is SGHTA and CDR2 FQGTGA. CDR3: CASSLSSGEQFF. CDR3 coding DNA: TGTGCCAGCAGCCTCTCTAGCGGAGAGCAGTTCTTC.

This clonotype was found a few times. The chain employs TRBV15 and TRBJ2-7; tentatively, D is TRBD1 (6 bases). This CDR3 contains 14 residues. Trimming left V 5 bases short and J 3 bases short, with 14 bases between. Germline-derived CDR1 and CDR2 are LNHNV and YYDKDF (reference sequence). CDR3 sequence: CATSPVPGDYEQYF. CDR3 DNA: TGTGCCACCAGCCCCGTCCCAGGGGACTACGAGCAGTACTTC.

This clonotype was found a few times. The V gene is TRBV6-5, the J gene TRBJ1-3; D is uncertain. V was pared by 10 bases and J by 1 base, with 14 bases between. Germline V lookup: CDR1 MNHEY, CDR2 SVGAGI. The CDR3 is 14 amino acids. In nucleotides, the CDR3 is TGTGCCACCATTGATTTGGGTTCTGGAAACACCATATATTTT. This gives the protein CATIDLGSGNTIYF.

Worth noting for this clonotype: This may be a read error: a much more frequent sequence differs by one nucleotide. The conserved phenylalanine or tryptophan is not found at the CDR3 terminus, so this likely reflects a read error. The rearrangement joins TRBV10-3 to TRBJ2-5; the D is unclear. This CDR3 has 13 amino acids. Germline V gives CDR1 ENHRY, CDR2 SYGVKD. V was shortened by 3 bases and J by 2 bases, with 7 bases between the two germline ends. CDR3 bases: TGTGCCATCAGTGAATCCACGCAAGAGACCCAGTACTTG. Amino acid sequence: CAISESTQETQYL.

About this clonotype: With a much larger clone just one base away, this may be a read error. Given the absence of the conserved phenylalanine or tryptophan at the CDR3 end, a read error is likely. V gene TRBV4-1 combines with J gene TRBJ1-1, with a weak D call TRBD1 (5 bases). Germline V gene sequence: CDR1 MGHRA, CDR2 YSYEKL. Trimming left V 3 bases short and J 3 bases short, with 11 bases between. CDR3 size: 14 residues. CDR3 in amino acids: CASSHLTAYTEAFL. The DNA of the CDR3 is TGCGCCAGCAGCCACCTGACAGCATACACTGAAGCTTTCCTT.

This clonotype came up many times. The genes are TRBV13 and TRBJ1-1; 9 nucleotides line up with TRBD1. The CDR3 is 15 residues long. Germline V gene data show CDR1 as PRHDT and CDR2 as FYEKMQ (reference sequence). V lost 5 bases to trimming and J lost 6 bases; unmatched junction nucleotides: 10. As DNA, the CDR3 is TGTGCCAGCAGCGCCAAGGACAGGGGTTTCCCTGAAGCTTTCTTT. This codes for CASSAKDRGFPEAFF.